The 14 T cell receptor beta chains below were found in one sample sequenced in a study of cytomegalovirus exposure and HLA in healthy donors. PCR primers comprised 60 Vbeta and 13 Jbeta primers. Libraries were prepared by immunoSEQ multiplex PCR; TCRdb keeps only in-frame clonotypes and omits some of them. The sample has over 75,000 clones; about 79% are singletons. Sequenced: PBMCs. The receptors here all came from a female donor in good health and CMV-seronegative.

The chain couples TRBV6-1 to TRBJ2-7; TRBD2 is a possible D gene (6 bases). Germline assignment: CDR1 MNHNS and CDR2 SASEGT. The CDR3 is 15 residues long. Trimming pared 9 bases from V and 0 bases from J, leaving 18 bases between. The CDR3 DNA is TGTGCCAGTAGGACCGGGACTTCGAGCTCCTACGAGCAGTACTTC. It codes for CASRTGTSSSYEQYF.

This rearrangement joins TRBV27 to TRBJ2-7, with 9 positions matching TRBD1. The CDR3 has 15 residues. The V gene end was trimmed by 2 bases and the J gene end by 5 bases; junction bases not matched to a gene: 7. The germline CDR1 and CDR2 sequences are MNHEY and SMNVEV (reference sequence). The CDR3 protein is CASSLPGQGSHEQYF. The CDR3 bases are TGTGCCAGCAGTTTACCGGGACAGGGTTCCCACGAGCAGTACTTC.

J is TRBJ1-4 and V is TRBV6-5; D is ambiguous. V dropped 5 bases and J dropped 11 bases, with 15 bases sitting between them. The CDR3 is made up of 13 amino acids. Per the germline V gene, CDR1 is MNHEY and CDR2 is SVGAGI. In DNA form, the CDR3 reads TGTGCCAGCAGTGACGGGAGCCCCAAGAAACTGTTTTTT. It translates to CASSDGSPKKLFF.

The rearrangement uses TRBV11-3 and TRBJ2-5, with 14 bases lining up with TRBD2. V lost 7 bases, J lost 2 bases, and 12 bases stayed unmatched. Germline-derived CDR1 and CDR2 are SGHNT and YENEEA. The CDR3 loop spans 18 amino acids. The CDR3 reads CASIATSGGGNEQETQYF. As DNA, the CDR3 is TGTGCCAGCATCGCGACTAGCGGGGGGGGAAATGAACAAGAGACCCAGTACTTC.

This clone appeared a few times. Distinct nucleotide sequences in the sample also encode this CDR3. The V and J genes are TRBV5-1 and TRBJ2-1; TRBD2 aligns across 7 bases. Trimming cost V 3 bases and J 2 bases; bases outside gene matches: 2. Germline V gives CDR1 SGHRS, CDR2 YFSETQ. The CDR3 covers 14 residues. In nucleotides, the CDR3 is TGCGCCAGCAGCTCCAGCGGGGCCTACAATGAGCAGTTCTTC. It specifies CASSSSGAYNEQFF.

The chain combines TRBV28 with TRBJ1-3, with 7 bases aligning to TRBD1. CDR3 size: 15 residues. V lost 5 bases to trimming and J lost 0 bases; unmatched junction nucleotides: 4. CDR1 and CDR2 (germline): MDHEN, SYDVKM. The CDR3 loop reads CASSIGTASGNTIYF. The CDR3 DNA follows: TGTGCCAGCAGTATTGGGACAGCCTCTGGAAACACCATATATTTT.

V gene TRBV27 combines with J gene TRBJ1-5; TRBD1 aligns across 12 bases. Germline V gives CDR1 MNHEY, CDR2 SMNVEV (reference sequence). The CDR3 runs 17 residues. The V gene end was trimmed by 3 bases and the J gene end by 2 bases; junction bases not matched to a gene: 5. The CDR3 DNA follows: TGTGCCAGCAGTTTTTCGGGGACAGGGGGCGGCAATCAGCCCCAGCATTTT. It is translated as CASSFSGTGGGNQPQHF.

The genes are TRBV28 and TRBJ2-7, with a possible D match to TRBD2 (6 bases). Per germline, CDR1 MDHEN and CDR2 SYDVKM. This CDR3 contains 15 residues. V was shortened by 3 bases and J by 0 bases, with 12 bases between the two germline ends. The CDR3 DNA follows: TGTGCCAGCAGTTTTTGGGGGAGGAGCTCCTACGAGCAGTACTTC. This gives the protein CASSFWGRSSYEQYF.

This chain uses TRBV7-2 with TRBJ2-7; 12 bases are a match to TRBD2. CDR3 length equals 13 residues. J gave up 3 bases and V 8 bases, and 2 bases lay outside the gene matches. The germline V gene has CDR1 SGHTA and CDR2 FQGNSA. The CDR3 DNA is TGTGCCAGCCGACTAGCGGGAGACTACGAGCAGTACTTC. Protein product: CASRLAGDYEQYF.

The gene calls are TRBV13 and TRBJ2-5, with TRBD2 as a possible D gene (5 bases). The V end lost 0 bases, the J end lost 4 bases, and 12 bases lay between the germline ends. From germline, CDR1 is PRHDT and CDR2 FYEKMQ (reference sequence). The CDR3 is made up of 15 amino acids. The CDR3 bases are TGTGCCAGCAGCTTAGGGTCGAGGGTTATAGAGACCCAGTACTTC. Its protein product is CASSLGSRVIETQYF.

The rearrangement links TRBV5-1 to TRBJ2-2, with TRBD1 matching over 7 bases. The J segment lost 7 bases and the V segment lost 1 base, leaving 7 bases of the junction unmatched. The CDR3 length is 15 residues. Germline V lookup: CDR1 SGHRS, CDR2 YFSETQ. Written as DNA, the CDR3 is TGCGCCAGCAGCTTGTTTAATCCAGGGGGCGGGGAGCTGTTTTTT. This translates into CASSLFNPGGGELFF.

This chain links TRBV6-6 with TRBJ1-2, with D possibly matching TRBD1 (6 bases). The V gene's germline CDR1 is MNHNY and CDR2 SVGAGI (reference sequence). V was trimmed by 6 bases and J by 1 base, leaving 15 bases between them. CDR3 length: 15 amino acids. The chain's CDR3 is CASSPGQFYNYGYTF. For the CDR3, the DNA is TGTGCCAGCAGCCCCGGACAGTTTTATAACTATGGCTACACCTTC.

The chain couples TRBV7-2 to TRBJ2-6, with D perhaps TRBD1 (5 bases). In germline, CDR1 is SGHTA, CDR2 FQGNSA. Trimming took off 5 bases at V and 0 bases at J, with 8 bases between the two ends. This CDR3 is 15 amino acids long. The CDR3 here is CASSATGSGANVLTF. The CDR3 DNA is TGTGCCAGCAGCGCTACAGGCTCTGGGGCCAACGTCCTGACTTTC.

A single count supports this clone. The rearrangement joins TRBV19 to TRBJ1-5, with D perhaps matching TRBD1 (6 bases). Germline CDR1 reads LNHDA; CDR2 reads SQIVND (reference sequence). This CDR3 is 12 amino acids long. V gave up 10 bases and J gave up 1 base, with 8 bases separating them. CDR3: CAIGQSNQPQHF. The CDR3 nucleotides are TGTGCCATTGGACAGAGCAATCAGCCCCAGCATTTT.